A single sample is the source of the 24 T cell receptor beta chains below, sequenced in a study of blood T cell repertoires in COVID-19. The table came from immunoSEQ multiplex PCR; TCRdb's copy has only in-frame clones and leaves some out. The sample yields under 350,000 clones, approximately 90% seen once. Sequencing used peripheral blood. These TCRs come from a middle-aged man with acute or convalescent COVID-19.

The chain joins TRBV7-2 to TRBJ2-3; perhaps TRBD2 as D (5 bases). Germline-derived CDR1 and CDR2 are SGHTA and FQGNSA. V was trimmed by 4 bases and J by 2 bases, leaving 16 bases between them. This CDR3 contains 16 residues. CDR3 amino acids: CASSSNGGLYTDTQYF. For the CDR3, the DNA is TGTGCCAGCAGCTCCAACGGAGGCCTTTACACAGATACGCAGTATTTT.

The V gene is TRBV24-1, the J gene TRBJ1-2, with D tentatively TRBD1 (6 bases). Looked up from germline, CDR1 is KGHDR and CDR2 is SFDVKD. This CDR3 is built from 14 residues. V was shortened by 5 bases and J by 3 bases, with 12 bases between the two germline ends. CDR3 region: CATSAGGADYGYTF. CDR3 in DNA: TGTGCCACCAGTGCTGGGGGCGCCGACTATGGCTACACCTTC.

The table lists this clone with a few counts. J is TRBJ2-6 and V is TRBV6-5; D not resolved. CDR1 and CDR2 (germline): MNHEY, SVGAGI. The CDR3 extends over 15 amino acids. The V end lost 0 bases, the J end lost 4 bases, and 7 bases lay between the germline ends. The CDR3 DNA follows: TGTGCCAGCAGTTACTCCTGGGCCGGGGCCAACGTCCTGACTTTC. Amino acids: CASSYSWAGANVLTF.

This clone was seen only a few times. The rearrangement uses TRBV2 and TRBJ1-2; TRBD1 is a possible D gene (6 bases). The V and J ends lost 4 bases and 2 bases respectively, with 11 bases between them. CDR3 size: 14 residues. Germline V lookup: CDR1 SNHLY, CDR2 FYNNEI. In nucleotides, the CDR3 is TGTGCCAGCAGTGGACAAGGGGGAAACTATGGCTACACCTTC. This sequence encodes CASSGQGGNYGYTF.

V is TRBV10-1 and J is TRBJ2-2; possibly TRBD1 for D (5 bases). Germline-derived CDR1 and CDR2 are WNHNN and SYGVQD (reference sequence). The ends were cut back, 6 bases at V and 8 bases at J, with 13 bases in the middle. The CDR3 has 13 amino acids. CDR3 in amino acids: CASSPGQLGELFF. CDR3 coding DNA: TGCGCCAGCAGCCCAGGGCAACTGGGGGAGCTGTTTTTT.

The chain is built from TRBV7-9 and TRBJ2-3, with TRBD1 matching 8 bases. After removal of 1 base from V and 4 bases from J, the junction contained 7 bases not matched to a gene. Germline V CDR1 and CDR2: SEHNR, FQNEAQ (reference sequence). This CDR3 contains 16 residues. CDR3: CASSLEQGEHADTQYF. In nucleotides, the CDR3 is TGTGCCAGCAGCTTAGAACAGGGGGAACATGCAGATACGCAGTATTTT.

V usage is TRBV6-1 and J usage is TRBJ1-5; the D gene is possibly TRBD1 (6 bases). This CDR3 contains 19 residues. V dropped 2 bases and J dropped 7 bases, with 27 bases sitting between them. The germline V gene has CDR1 MNHNS and CDR2 SASEGT. The CDR3 nucleotides are TGTGCCAGCAGTGAATCGGGCAGGGGTCGCGGTGAGGTCTGGCAGCCCCAGCATTTT. Translating it yields CASSESGRGRGEVWQPQHF.

V usage is TRBV11-2 and J usage is TRBJ2-7; TRBD1 agrees at 9 bases. Germline CDR1 is SGHAT and CDR2 is FQNNGV. The CDR3 contains 14 residues. With V trimmed by 7 bases and J by 7 bases, 11 bases remained unmatched. CDR3 residues: CASTKYRGQGEQYF. The CDR3, as DNA: TGTGCCAGCACCAAATACAGGGGGCAAGGGGAGCAGTACTTC.

The rearrangement joins TRBV28 to TRBJ1-3; 7 nucleotides align to TRBD1. This CDR3 comprises 16 residues. V dropped 2 bases and J dropped 0; count of bases not matched to a gene: 4. CDR1 and CDR2 from the germline V gene are MDHEN and SYDVKM. The CDR3 here is CASSLGTVFSGNTIYF. The CDR3 nucleotides read TGTGCCAGCAGTTTAGGGACAGTCTTCTCTGGAAACACCATATATTTT.

This rearrangement joins TRBV6-5 to TRBJ2-2, with 7 bases identical to TRBD1. Trimming cost V 5 bases and J 5 bases; bases outside gene matches: 5. Germline V gene sequence: CDR1 MNHEY, CDR2 SVGAGI. The CDR3 runs to 14 residues. As DNA, the CDR3 is TGTGCCAGCAGTCTGACAGGGAAGACCGGGGAGCTGTTTTTT. Protein: CASSLTGKTGELFF.

The J gene is TRBJ1-2, the V gene TRBV6-5, with TRBD1 matching 8 bases. The V gene's germline CDR1 is MNHEY and CDR2 SVGAGI. Trimming cost V 5 bases and J 8 bases; bases outside gene matches: 7. The CDR3 contains 13 residues. In nucleotides, the CDR3 is TGTGCCAGCAGTCCCCAGGGGGCGGGGGGCTACACCTTC. Encoded protein: CASSPQGAGGYTF.

V usage is TRBV4-2 and J usage is TRBJ2-7; D perhaps matches TRBD1 (5 bases). Between the trimmed V and J ends, which lost 4 bases and 3 bases, there was a span of 19 bases. From germline, CDR1 is LGHNA and CDR2 YNFKEQ. The CDR3 has 16 amino acids. The CDR3 sequence: CASSPSGRQGFYEQYF. CDR3 nucleotides: TGTGCCAGCAGCCCCTCCGGTAGGCAGGGATTCTACGAGCAGTACTTC.

The rearrangement uses TRBV4-1 and TRBJ2-3; D uncertain. V lost 0 bases and J lost 6, with 13 bases in between. CDR1 and CDR2 from the germline V gene are MGHRA and YSYEKL. The CDR3 totals 15 residues. CDR3 region: CASSQDRRNQDTQYF. The CDR3 DNA follows: TGCGCCAGCAGCCAAGATCGCAGGAACCAGGATACGCAGTATTTT.

The count of this clone is one. Additional DNA sequences in this sample encode the identical CDR3. V and J are TRBV3-1 (or the pseudogene TRBV3-2) and TRBJ2-2, with D possibly being TRBD2 (6 bases). CDR1 is LGHDT and CDR2 is YNNKEL in the germline V gene (reference sequence). The length of the CDR3 is 13 residues. V was shortened by 4 bases and J by 5 bases, with 8 bases between the two germline ends. DNA for the CDR3: TGTGCCAGCAGCCTGCGGGGAACCGGGGAGCTGTTTTTT. This encodes CASSLRGTGELFF.

V gene TRBV19 combines with J gene TRBJ2-6; D is uncertain. Trimming left V 5 bases short and J 0 bases short, with 14 bases between. The CDR3 is made up of 17 amino acids. The germline V gene encodes CDR1 LNHDA and CDR2 SQIVND (reference sequence). This CDR3 is CASSPIPLGSGANVLTF. The CDR3 DNA is TGTGCCAGTAGTCCCATCCCACTCGGCTCTGGGGCCAACGTCCTGACTTTC.

The chain combines TRBV27 with TRBJ2-7; 9 nucleotides match TRBD1. The CDR3 loop spans 15 amino acids. With 5 bases clipped from V and 1 base from J, the junction kept 6 bases outside the gene matches. CDR1 is MNHEY and CDR2 is SMNVEV in the germline V gene (reference sequence). CDR3 DNA sequence: TGTGCCAGCAGTCCCCCGGGACAGGGTTCCTACGAGCAGTACTTC. This sequence encodes CASSPPGQGSYEQYF.

V is TRBV15 and J is TRBJ1-2; 8 nucleotides align to TRBD1. The germline CDR1 and CDR2 sequences are LNHNV and YYDKDF (reference sequence). V lost 5 bases and J lost 8; bases outside the gene matches: 10. This CDR3 region has 14 residues. CDR3 in DNA: TGTGCCACCAGCCTCCGACAGGGGACAAGAGGCTACACCTTC. This gives the protein CATSLRQGTRGYTF. Combining the CDR3 with reference TRBV15 and TRBJ1-2 gives the whole variable domain DAMVIQNPRYQVTQFGKPVTLSCSQTLNHNVMYWYQQKSSQAPKLLFHYYDKDFNNEADTPDNFQSRRPNTSFCFLDIRSPGLGDTAMYLCATSLRQGTRGYTFGSGTRLTVV.

The gene calls are TRBV10-3 and TRBJ1-6; 9 positions match TRBD1. Germline CDR1 ENHRY, CDR2 SYGVKD. With 10 bases clipped from V and 10 bases from J, the junction kept 8 bases outside the gene matches. This CDR3 spans 13 amino acids. CDR3 in amino acids: CATKGQGGSPLHF. For the CDR3, the DNA is TGTGCCACCAAGGGACAGGGAGGGTCACCCCTCCACTTT.

This clone was seen a single time. This chain uses TRBV9 with TRBJ1-1, with 7 bases aligning to TRBD1. CDR3 length: 14 amino acids. V gave up 5 bases and J gave up 0 bases; unmatched junction bases: 4. Germline V gene lookup returns CDR1 SGDLS and CDR2 YYNGEE. The chain's CDR3 is CASSPTGVNTEAFF. The CDR3, as DNA: TGTGCCAGCAGTCCTACAGGGGTGAACACTGAAGCTTTCTTT.

In this sample, this clone turned up a few times. The chain links TRBV3-1 (or the pseudogene TRBV3-2) to TRBJ1-2; D unresolved. Trimming took off 4 bases at V and 1 base at J, with 10 bases between the two ends. The germline CDR1 and CDR2 sequences are LGHDT and YNNKEL (reference sequence). The length of the CDR3 is 14 residues. CDR3 bases: TGTGCCAGCAGCCGCGTTGGGCTTAACTATGGCTACACCTTC. Protein sequence: CASSRVGLNYGYTF.

This sequence joins TRBV28 and TRBJ1-2, with D possibly being TRBD1 (6 bases). Trimming took off 6 bases at V and 6 bases at J, with 20 bases between the two ends. This CDR3 contains 15 residues. Germline V lookup: CDR1 MDHEN, CDR2 SYDVKM. CDR3 amino acids: CASSVNRVGFNGYTF. The DNA of the CDR3 is TGTGCCAGCAGCGTTAACAGGGTAGGGTTTAATGGCTACACCTTC.

This clone was counted once. This chain connects TRBV29-1 to TRBJ1-2; the D is unclear. From germline, CDR1 is SQVTM and CDR2 ANQGSEA. The length of the CDR3 is 13 residues. V was clipped by 3 bases and J by 6 bases, with 14 bases between them. CDR3 protein: CSVDVLSFNGYTF. In DNA, the CDR3 is TGCAGCGTTGACGTTCTATCATTTAATGGCTACACCTTC. Full variable domain (remainder filled in from reference TRBV29-1 and TRBJ1-2): SAVISQKPSRDICQRGTSLTIQCQVDSQVTMMFWYRQQPGQSLTLIATANQGSEATYESGFVIDKFPISRPNLTFSTLTVSNMSPEDSSIYLCSVDVLSFNGYTFGSGTRLTVV.

This clone was recorded once. The chain employs TRBV15 and TRBJ1-5; 10 positions agree with TRBD1. The CDR3 has 15 residues. From germline, CDR1 is LNHNV and CDR2 YYDKDF (reference sequence). Unmatched junction bases numbered 5, after V lost 3 bases and J lost 6 bases. For the CDR3, the DNA is TGTGCCACCAGCAGCAGACAGGGGGCGGGTCAGCCCCAGCATTTT. Its translation is CATSSRQGAGQPQHF. Filled out from reference TRBV15 and TRBJ1-5, the complete variable domain reads DAMVIQNPRYQVTQFGKPVTLSCSQTLNHNVMYWYQQKSSQAPKLLFHYYDKDFNNEADTPDNFQSRRPNTSFCFLDIRSPGLGDTAMYLCATSSRQGAGQPQHFGDGTRLSIL.

The J gene is TRBJ2-1, the V gene TRBV10-1; 7 positions match TRBD2. The CDR3 loop spans 14 amino acids. With V trimmed by 5 bases and J by 8 bases, 9 bases remained unmatched. Germline CDR1 and CDR2: WNHNN and SYGVQD (reference sequence). For the CDR3, the DNA is TGCGCCAGCAGTATGTCTAGCGGTGCGGATGAGCAGTTCTTC. Protein product: CASSMSSGADEQFF.